These 4 T cell receptor beta chains originate from one sample sequenced in a study of blood T cell repertoires in COVID-19. The method was immunoSEQ multiplex PCR; TCRdb's version includes in-frame clones alone and lacks a portion of them. The table has approximately 150,000 clones, 65% to 85% seen once. Specimen: peripheral blood. The receptors derive from a woman in her 70s who had recovered from COVID-19.

V usage is TRBV6-1 and J usage is TRBJ1-1; a possible D gene is TRBD1 (5 bases). V was cut by 1 base and J by 4 bases, with 10 bases left in between. Germline CDR1 MNHNS, CDR2 SASEGT. CDR3 size: 14 residues. CDR3 amino acids: CASSEGSGSTEAFF. The CDR3 region has the DNA TGTGCCAGCAGTGAAGGTTCAGGGTCCACTGAAGCTTTCTTT.

The V gene is TRBV5-1, the J gene TRBJ1-1, with D possibly matching TRBD1 (5 bases). Germline V gene data show CDR1 as SGHRS and CDR2 as YFSETQ. V lost 6 bases to trimming and J lost 11 bases, with 17 bases between them. This CDR3 comprises 12 residues. CDR3 coding DNA: TGCGCCAGCACAAACCCTGGGGCGTCTGCTTTCTTT. Residues: CASTNPGASAFF.

Notes on this clone: This specimen includes other DNA sequences encoding the same CDR3. The chain employs TRBV18 and TRBJ2-5, with D perhaps matching TRBD1 (6 bases). The CDR3 spans 14 residues. The V and J ends lost 2 bases and 2 bases respectively, with 9 bases between them. The V gene's germline CDR1 is KGHSH and CDR2 LQKENI. As DNA, the CDR3 is TGTGCCAGCTCACCATGGACAGAACAAGAGACCCAGTACTTC. Translation: CASSPWTEQETQYF.

This rearrangement joins TRBV5-1 to TRBJ2-4; TRBD1 matches at 9 bases. Germline V gene lookup returns CDR1 SGHRS and CDR2 YFSETQ. Trimming removed 0 bases from V and 1 base from J; junction bases left unmatched: 11. CDR3 length: 19 residues. In DNA form, the CDR3 reads TGCGCCAGCAGCTTGGCCTTTGGGGGACAGGGATCGGCCAAAAACATTCAGTACTTC. As protein: CASSLAFGGQGSAKNIQYF.